These T cell receptor beta chains were read from a single sample in a study of blood T cell repertoires in COVID-19. Clones were read by immunoSEQ multiplex PCR, and TCRdb kept only the in-frame ones, dropping some. The data contain 200,000 to 250,000 clones, about four fifths of them singletons. Sequencing input: PBMCs or T cells enriched from blood (not recorded which). These receptor sequences come from a woman in her forties who had been exposed to COVID-19. The CDR3 runs from the conserved cysteine through the conserved F or W. The order of the fields is J gene, V gene, D gene, clone size, CDR3 DNA, CDR3 protein. A D gene is named only where the DNA matches it firmly. A clone size is listed for some rows: how often the clone was seen (once, few, many), or a class if it is expanded.

TRBJ2-5,TRBV2,-,-,TGTGCCAGCAGTATCGTCCTCCAAGAGACCCAGTACTTC,CASSIVLQETQYF
TRBJ1-2,TRBV6-5,TRBD1,-,TGTGCCAGCAGTTCCCCCCGGGACAGGGGTAACTATGGCTACACCTTC,CASSSPRDRGNYGYTF
TRBJ2-2,TRBV9,-,once,TGTGCCAGCAGCGGGAACAGGGCCGGGGAGCTGTTTTTT,CASSGNRAGELFF
TRBJ1-6,TRBV27,TRBD1,-,TGTGCCAGCAGTTTATCGGGACAGGGAGGCAGCTCCTATAATTCACCCCTCCACTTT,CASSLSGQGGSSYNSPLHF
TRBJ2-5,TRBV30,-,-,TGTGCCTGGAGGGTCCGGACAGCTGCCTCGGGGACCCAGTACTTC,CAWRVRTAASGTQYF
TRBJ1-3,TRBV7-6,-,-,TGTGCCAGCAGTTCTTTGGAGTCTCGAGGAAACACCATATATTTT,CASSSLESRGNTIYF
TRBJ2-1,TRBV30,-,-,TGTGCCTGGAGTGTTTCGGGGGTTGAGCAGTTCTTC,CAWSVSGVEQFF
TRBJ1-2,TRBV28,-,-,TGTGCCAGCAGTTTAAGGGGCAGCTATGGCTACACCTTC,CASSLRGSYGYTF
TRBJ2-3,TRBV12-5,-,-,TGTGCTAGTGGTTTGGTACTAGCAGATACGCAGTATTTT,CASGLVLADTQYF
TRBJ2-1,TRBV20-1,-,few,TGCAGTGCCACTAGAGGTGAGCAGTTCTTC,CSATRGEQFF
TRBJ1-5,TRBV7-6,TRBD1,-,TGTGCCAGCAGCCCCATGGACAGGGAGTTTGGTCAGCCCCAGCATTTT,CASSPMDREFGQPQHF
TRBJ2-2,TRBV6-5,TRBD1,-,TGTGCCAGCAGCCAACCCTGGACAGGGATCGGGGAGCTGTTTTTT,CASSQPWTGIGELFF
TRBJ2-3,TRBV28,-,-,TGTGCCAGCAGTAACAGACCCACCCTACCGCAGTATTTT,CASSNRPTLPQYF
TRBJ2-7,TRBV6-5,-,-,TGTGCCAGCAGACCGGCCCGCGGGCCGCTTTACGAGCAGTACTTC,CASRPARGPLYEQYF
TRBJ1-5,TRBV10-3,TRBD1,-,TGTGCCACCGGACAGGGGGATGACAATCAGCCCCAGCATTTT,CATGQGDDNQPQHF
TRBJ1-6,TRBV2,TRBD1,-,TGTGCCAGCAGTGACTACAGGGGTTTGAGTCCCCTCCACTTT,CASSDYRGLSPLHF
TRBJ1-2,TRBV7-2,TRBD1,-,TGTGCCAGCAGCCAAACCGGGACAGGGGATTATGGCTACACCTTC,CASSQTGTGDYGYTF
TRBJ1-1,TRBV9,-,-,TGTGCCAGCAGCGTAACAAGTGAGAACACTGAAGCTTTCTTT,CASSVTSENTEAFF
TRBJ1-1,TRBV7-3,-,-,TGTGCCAGCAGCTCTACGGTGAACACTGAAGCTTTCTTT,CASSSTVNTEAFF
TRBJ1-2,TRBV29-1,-,-,TGCAGCGTTGTTTCGGTTAACTATGGCTACACCTTC,CSVVSVNYGYTF
TRBJ1-5,TRBV4-1,-,-,TGCGCCAGCAGCCGCATACAGATTACCAATCAGCCCCAGCATTTT,CASSRIQITNQPQHF
TRBJ2-1,TRBV12-5,TRBD2,-,TGTGCTAGTGGTCCGCGGGGGGGCTTCAATGAGCAGTTCTTC,CASGPRGGFNEQFF
TRBJ2-5,TRBV6-1,TRBD1,-,TGTGCCAGCAGTGAAGGTTCGGCAGGGGGACAAGAGACCCAGTACTTC,CASSEGSAGGQETQYF
TRBJ1-5,TRBV27,-,-,TGTGCCAGCAGGGAGGGGACGATTAGCAATCAGCCCCAGCATTTT,CASREGTISNQPQHF
TRBJ2-5,TRBV5-6,-,-,TGTGCCAGCAGCTTCATCGGGACACAAGAGACCCAGTACTTC,CASSFIGTQETQYF
TRBJ2-7,TRBV7-2,-,-,TGTGCCAGCAGCTCCGCTAGGGGGGGGCCTTCCCCGGAGCAGTACTTC,CASSSARGGPSPEQYF
TRBJ2-1,TRBV19,TRBD2,-,TGTGCCAGTAGTCTTCGCGGGGGGCACAATGAGCAGTTCTTC,CASSLRGGHNEQFF
TRBJ2-1,TRBV7-3,TRBD2,-,TGTGCCAGCAGCGTCTCCGGGACTAGCAGCGATGAGCAGTTCTTC,CASSVSGTSSDEQFF
TRBJ2-1,TRBV25-1,-,few,TGTGCCAGCAGTGACACTAGAATCGGCAATGAGCAGTTCTTC,CASSDTRIGNEQFF
TRBJ1-6,TRBV6-5,-,-,TGTGCCAGCAGTTACTCGGAACAGAATAATTCACCCCTCCACTTT,CASSYSEQNNSPLHF
TRBJ2-7,TRBV28,TRBD2,-,TGTGCCAGCAGCACCCAGCGGGGGGGGTCCTACGAGCAGTACTTC,CASSTQRGGSYEQYF
TRBJ1-1,TRBV19,-,-,TGTGCCAGTAGTATCGGGTTACCCCGACAGTTGAACACTGAAGCTTTCTTT,CASSIGLPRQLNTEAFF
TRBJ1-4,TRBV11-1,TRBD1,-,TGTGCCAGCAGCTTAAAGGGACGACAGGGAGATGAAAAACTGTTTTTT,CASSLKGRQGDEKLFF
TRBJ1-2,TRBV28,-,-,TGTGCCAGCAGTCCTAATTTTGGGGGGTCCTATGGCTACACCTTC,CASSPNFGGSYGYTF
TRBJ1-4,TRBV3-1/TRBV3-2,TRBD1,-,TGTGCCAGCAGCCAAGGACAGGGTGGGAAACTGTTTTTT,CASSQGQGGKLFF
TRBJ2-1,TRBV3-1/TRBV3-2,-,-,TGTGCCAGCAGCCAAGAGTCAGGGCTCGGAAACAATGAGCAGTTCTTC,CASSQESGLGNNEQFF
TRBJ2-5,TRBV18,-,few,TGTGCCAGCTCACCGCGGGTGGATATCGGGGAGACCCAGTACTTC,CASSPRVDIGETQYF
TRBJ2-5,TRBV5-1,TRBD2,-,TGCGCCAGCAGCTCGGAGTCGGGGGGGGCCGGGACCCAGTACTTC,CASSSESGGAGTQYF
TRBJ1-2,TRBV5-4,-,few,TGTGCCAGCAGCTTCGTGGGCTTGGGCTATGGCTACACCTTC,CASSFVGLGYGYTF
TRBJ2-4,TRBV27,TRBD1,-,TGTGCCAGCAGTCAAGACAGGGGACCCAAAAACATTCAGTACTTC,CASSQDRGPKNIQYF
TRBJ2-1,TRBV2,TRBD1,-,TGTGCCAGCAGTGTATCTACAGGGGGAAGTTTTGGGCAGTTCTTC,CASSVSTGGSFGQFF
TRBJ1-1,TRBV7-8,TRBD1,once,TGTGCCAGCAGGATAGACAGGGGGCGCTTCACTGAAGCTTTCTTT,CASRIDRGRFTEAFF
TRBJ1-2,TRBV6-6,-,-,TGTGCCAGCAGTCGCACCACCCAGGGGACCCTGGGCTATGGCTACACCTTC,CASSRTTQGTLGYGYTF
TRBJ2-3,TRBV6-5,-,-,TGTGCCAGCAACCAACCGGGACTCCTAACAGATACGCAGTATTTT,CASNQPGLLTDTQYF
TRBJ2-7,TRBV5-3,TRBD1,-,TGTGCCAGAAGGGAGAGACAGGGAATAAGGTACGAGCAGTACTTC,CARRERQGIRYEQYF
TRBJ1-5,TRBV19,TRBD1,-,TGTGCCAGTATGTCCGGACAGGGGAAACATCAGCCCCAGCATTTT,CASMSGQGKHQPQHF
TRBJ2-2,TRBV11-3,-,-,TGTGCCAGCAGCCCACGCCCAGGGGCCGGGGAGCTGTTTTTT,CASSPRPGAGELFF
TRBJ2-1,TRBV27,-,-,TGTGCCAGCCGAGGTTCGGGCTACAATGAGCAGTTCTTC,CASRGSGYNEQFF
TRBJ1-2,TRBV10-3,TRBD1,few,TGTGCCATCAGCCAGGGGGCGGATGTTGGCTACACCTTC,CAISQGADVGYTF
TRBJ1-2,TRBV4-1,-,once,TGCGCCAGCAGCCGAGAGGGCAGGGACTATGGCTACACCTTC,CASSREGRDYGYTF
TRBJ1-1,TRBV6-2/TRBV6-3,TRBD1,-,TGTGCCAGCAGTGGACAGGACACTGAAGCTTTCTTT,CASSGQDTEAFF
TRBJ2-3,TRBV19,-,-,TGTGCCAGTAGTACCTTGACAGACAAGATCACAGATACGCAGTATTTT,CASSTLTDKITDTQYF
TRBJ1-3,TRBV28,-,-,TGTGCCAGCAGCCAGGGGAGGGGTGACGGAAACACCATATATTTT,CASSQGRGDGNTIYF
TRBJ2-5,TRBV7-2,TRBD1,-,TGTGCCAGCAGCCACCAAGCCCTCGGGACAGCACAAGAGACCCAGTACTTC,CASSHQALGTAQETQYF